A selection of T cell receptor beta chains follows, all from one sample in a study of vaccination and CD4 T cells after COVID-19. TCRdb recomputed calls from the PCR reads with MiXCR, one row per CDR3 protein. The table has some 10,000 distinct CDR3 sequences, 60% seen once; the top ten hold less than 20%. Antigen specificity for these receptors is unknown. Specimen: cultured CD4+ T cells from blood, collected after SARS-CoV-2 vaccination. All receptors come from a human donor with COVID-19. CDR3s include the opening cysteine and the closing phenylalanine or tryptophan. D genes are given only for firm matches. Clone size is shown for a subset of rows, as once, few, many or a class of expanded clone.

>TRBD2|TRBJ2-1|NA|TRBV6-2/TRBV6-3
TGTGCCAGCAGTTACTTCGGACTAGCGGGGGGGCGTCTGTTCTTC
CASSYFGLAGGRLFF
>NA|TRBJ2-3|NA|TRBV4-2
TGTGCCAGCAGCCAATGGTCCGGGGCTACCTTCACAGATACGCAGTATTTT
CASSQWSGATFTDTQYF
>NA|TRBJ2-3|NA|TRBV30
TGTGCCTGGAGTCACCGGGACAACACAGATACGCAGTATTTT
CAWSHRDNTDTQYF
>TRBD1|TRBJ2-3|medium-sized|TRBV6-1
TGTGCCAGCAGTGGGACAGGGGGGACAGATACGCAGTATTTT
CASSGTGGTDTQYF
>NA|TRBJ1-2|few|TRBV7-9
TGTGCCAGCAGCAATAGCCCAGCCGGCTACACCTTC
CASSNSPAGYTF
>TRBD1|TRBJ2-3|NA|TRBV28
TGTGCCAGCAGTTTCCCGGACAGGGCCCCTGGCACAGATACGCAGTATTTT
CASSFPDRAPGTDTQYF
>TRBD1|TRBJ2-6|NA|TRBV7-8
TGTGCCAGCAGCTCCGGGACAGGGGCCTCTGGGGCCAACGTCCTGACTTTC
CASSSGTGASGANVLTF
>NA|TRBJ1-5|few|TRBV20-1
TGCAGTGCTAGAGATCCTGGGTATCAGCCCCAGCATTTT
CSARDPGYQPQHF
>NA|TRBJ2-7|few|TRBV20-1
TGCAGTGCTAGAGGTGGGGCAATGAGACGGGGCTTCTACGAGCAGTACTTC
CSARGGAMRRGFYEQYF
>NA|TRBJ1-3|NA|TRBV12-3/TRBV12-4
TGTGCCAGCAGTTTTACGGCGGGCTCTGGAAACACCATATATTTT
CASSFTAGSGNTIYF
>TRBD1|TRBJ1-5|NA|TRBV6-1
TGTGCCAGCAGACCGGGACAGGGGATATATAGCAATCAGCCCCAGCATTTT
CASRPGQGIYSNQPQHF
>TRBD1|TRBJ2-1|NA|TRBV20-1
TGCAGTGCTAGAGATCGGACAGGGATTAAATACAATGAGCAGTTCTTC
CSARDRTGIKYNEQFF
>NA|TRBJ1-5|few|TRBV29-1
TGCAGCGCCCGGGACAACTACAATCAGCCCCAGCATTTT
CSARDNYNQPQHF
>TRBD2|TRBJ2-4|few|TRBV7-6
TGTGCCAGCAGCTCCTCCTCCAGCGGGGGGGGCGGCATTCAGTACTTC
CASSSSSSGGGGIQYF
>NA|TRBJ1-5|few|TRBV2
TGTGCCAGCAAAGGCCAGGGACACTTTCAGCCCCAGCATTTT
CASKGQGHFQPQHF
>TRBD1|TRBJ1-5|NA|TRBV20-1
TGCAGTGCGACGGGACAGGGGGATCAGCCCCAGCATTTT
CSATGQGDQPQHF
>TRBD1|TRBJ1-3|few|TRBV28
TGTGCCAGCAGTCCAGGGGGGCGATCTGGAAACACCATATATTTT
CASSPGGRSGNTIYF
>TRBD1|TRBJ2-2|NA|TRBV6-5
TGTGCCAGCAGTTACCCAAAGGGACAGGGTTACACCGGGGAGCTGTTTTTT
CASSYPKGQGYTGELFF
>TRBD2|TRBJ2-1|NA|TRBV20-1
TGCAGTGCTAGAGATCCTGGGCGGGGGGGCCGTTACAATGAGCAGTTCTTC
CSARDPGRGGRYNEQFF
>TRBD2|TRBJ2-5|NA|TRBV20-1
TGCAGTGCTACTAGCGGGGGGGGGAGGTGGCAAGAGACCCAGTACTTC
CSATSGGGRWQETQYF
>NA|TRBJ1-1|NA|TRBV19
TGTGCCAGTAGTACACAGGGGAACACTGAAGCTTTCTTT
CASSTQGNTEAFF
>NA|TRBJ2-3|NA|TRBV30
TGTGCCTGGAGTGTAGGGGGGACAAGCACAGATACGCAGTATTTT
CAWSVGGTSTDTQYF
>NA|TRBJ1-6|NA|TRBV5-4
TGTGCCAGCAGCTTGGGAGGGGCTGTTCGGGATTCACCCCTCCACTTT
CASSLGGAVRDSPLHF
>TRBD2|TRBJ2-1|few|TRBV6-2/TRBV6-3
TGTGCCAGCAGGCCGCCGGGACTAGGATTGGATGAGCAGTTCTTC
CASRPPGLGLDEQFF
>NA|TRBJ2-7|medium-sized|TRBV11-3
TGTGCCAGCAGTCAAGATGGTCGGGGGCTGGCCTACGAGCAGTACTTC
CASSQDGRGLAYEQYF
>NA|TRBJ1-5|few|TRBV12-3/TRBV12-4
TGTGCCAGCAGGAGGATAAACGGGGGATCCCAGCATTTT
CASRRINGGSQHF
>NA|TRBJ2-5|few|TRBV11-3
TGTGCCAGCAGCGCAGGGTCCGGGGAGACCCAGTACTTC
CASSAGSGETQYF
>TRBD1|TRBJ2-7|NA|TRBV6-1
TGTGCCAGCAGGTTGGGACAGACTATCTACGAGCAGTACTTC
CASRLGQTIYEQYF
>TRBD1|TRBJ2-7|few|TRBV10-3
TGTGCCATCAGCCTAGACAGGGACTACGAGCAGTACTTC
CAISLDRDYEQYF
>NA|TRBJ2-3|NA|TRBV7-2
TGTGCCAGCAGCGGACGGGAGTCCGATACGCAGTATTTT
CASSGRESDTQYF
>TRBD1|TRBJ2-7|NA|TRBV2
TGTGCCAGCCTTTCACGGACAGGGCAGGGTGAGCAGTACTTC
CASLSRTGQGEQYF
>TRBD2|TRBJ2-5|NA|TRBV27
TGTGCCAGCAGTCTCGGGACTAGCGGGGGGATAAGGGAGACCCAGTACTTC
CASSLGTSGGIRETQYF
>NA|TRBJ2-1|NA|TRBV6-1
TGTGCCAGCAGTGCTAAATCTGAGCAGTTCTTC
CASSAKSEQFF
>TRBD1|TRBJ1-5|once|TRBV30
TGTGCCTGGAGCCGGGGGACAGGGGGCGGCCTGGCCAATCAGCCCCAGCATTTT
CAWSRGTGGGLANQPQHF
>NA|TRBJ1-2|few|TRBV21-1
TGTGCCAGCAGCAAGCTAAAGCGGGTAAAGGGGTTCGGCTACACCTTC
CASSKLKRVKGFGYTF
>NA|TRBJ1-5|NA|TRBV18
TGTGCCAGCTCACCCCCGTCAGGGGGCAATCAGCCCCAGCATTTT
CASSPPSGGNQPQHF
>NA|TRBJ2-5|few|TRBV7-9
TGTGCCAGCAGCCAAGGGATCAGCAAAGAGACCCAGTACTTC
CASSQGISKETQYF
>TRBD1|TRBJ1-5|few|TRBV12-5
TGTGCTAGTGGGACCGGGACAGGGCGATTGCCCCAGCATTTT
CASGTGTGRLPQHF
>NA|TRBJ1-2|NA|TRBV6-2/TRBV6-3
TGTGCCAGCAGTTACTCGCAGGGTGGCTACACCTTC
CASSYSQGGYTF
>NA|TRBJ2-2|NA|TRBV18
TGTGCCAGCTCGTCATACACAGGGAGCGGGGAGCTGTTTTTT
CASSSYTGSGELFF
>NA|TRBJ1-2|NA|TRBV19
TGTGCCAGTAGTTCCTCCCTTACAGGCGGAAGTAATGGCTACACCTTC
CASSSSLTGGSNGYTF
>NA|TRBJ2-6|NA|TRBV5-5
TGTGCCAGCAGCCGACAGAAAACCGACTCTGGGGCCAACGTCCTGACTTTC
CASSRQKTDSGANVLTF
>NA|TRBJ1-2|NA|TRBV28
TGTGCCAGCAGTTCAGGGACGGCCCCTGGCTATGGCTACACCTTC
CASSSGTAPGYGYTF
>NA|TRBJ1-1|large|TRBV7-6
TGTGCCAGCAGCTTATTTTCGGGCAGAGGGAACACTGAAGCTTTCTTT
CASSLFSGRGNTEAFF
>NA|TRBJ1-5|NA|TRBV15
TGTGCCACCAGCAGAGGAGAGGGAAGTAGCAATCAGCCCCAGCATTTT
CATSRGEGSSNQPQHF
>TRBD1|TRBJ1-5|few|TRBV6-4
TGTGCCAGCCATAGGGGGCAGTCCCTTAGCAATCAGCCCCAGCATTTT
CASHRGQSLSNQPQHF
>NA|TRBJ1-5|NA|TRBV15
TGTGCCACCAGCAAGGGACGCTCACAGTTCCCCGCCCAACTGCCCCAGCATTTT
CATSKGRSQFPAQLPQHF
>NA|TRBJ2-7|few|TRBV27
TGTGCCAGCAGTTTAAAGGGCTACGAGCAGTACTTC
CASSLKGYEQYF
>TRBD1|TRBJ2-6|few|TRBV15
TGTGCCACCAGCACAGATGCCGGGACAGTTCACGTCCTGACTTTC
CATSTDAGTVHVLTF
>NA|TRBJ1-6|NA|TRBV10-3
TGTGCCATCAGTGGCTCTAGGAATTCACCCCTCCACTTT
CAISGSRNSPLHF
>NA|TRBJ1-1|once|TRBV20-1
TGCAGTGCTAGAGTGCGCGTTTCGAACACTGAAGCTTTCTTT
CSARVRVSNTEAFF
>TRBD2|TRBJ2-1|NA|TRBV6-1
TGTGCCAGTGGGACTAGCGGGGTTTTTTACAATGAGCAGTTCTTC
CASGTSGVFYNEQFF
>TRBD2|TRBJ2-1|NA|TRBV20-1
TGCAGTGCTAGTGGAACTAGCGGGGGGTACTACAATGAGCAGTTCTTC
CSASGTSGGYYNEQFF
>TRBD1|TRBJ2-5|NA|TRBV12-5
TGTGCTAGTGGTCCTGGACAGGTGCGGGAGACCCAGTACTTC
CASGPGQVRETQYF
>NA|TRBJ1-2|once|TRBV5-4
TGTGCCAGCAGCTTGGATACAGGGTTCTATGGCTACACCTTC
CASSLDTGFYGYTF
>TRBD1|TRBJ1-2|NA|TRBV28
TGTGCCAGCAGTTCTTCAATGGGACAGGGTATAGGATATGGCTACACCTTC
CASSSSMGQGIGYGYTF
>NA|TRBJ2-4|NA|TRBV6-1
TGTGCCAGCAAACGGGGCGGGGAGGACATTCAGTACTTC
CASKRGGEDIQYF
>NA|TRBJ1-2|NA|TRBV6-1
TGTGCCAGCAGTGAACCCAGGGCCTATGGCTACACCTTC
CASSEPRAYGYTF